Following are 11 T cell receptor beta chains from one sample sequenced in a study of blood T cell repertoires in COVID-19. Clones were sequenced by immunoSEQ multiplex PCR, and TCRdb holds only the in-frame ones, with some missing. The table includes some 120,000 clones, roughly 92% detected once. The material sequenced was peripheral blood. Every receptor here comes from a man in his fifties or sixties with COVID-19, enrolled during active disease.

This rearrangement joins TRBV27 to TRBJ1-5; the match to TRBD1 covers 8 bases. V was pared by 5 bases and J by 7 bases, with 7 bases of the junction left unmatched. The CDR3 extends over 14 amino acids. Germline V gene sequence: CDR1 MNHEY, CDR2 SMNVEV (reference sequence). The CDR3 DNA reads as TGTGCCAGCAGTCCCCGACAGGGGAGCCAGCCCCAGCATTTT. It yields the protein CASSPRQGSQPQHF.

The chain is built from TRBV19 and TRBJ2-7, with D possibly being TRBD1 (6 bases). CDR1 LNHDA and CDR2 SQIVND come from the germline V gene (reference sequence). The CDR3 runs 14 residues. V was shortened by 2 bases and J by 5 bases, with 13 bases between the two germline ends. CDR3 sequence: CASSIFRGRHEQYF. The CDR3 DNA reads as TGTGCCAGTAGTATATTCAGGGGAAGACACGAGCAGTACTTC.

CDR3 sequence reads: CASSLGGTANTEAFF. The DNA of the CDR3 is TGTGCCAGCAGCTTAGGAGGGACAGCGAACACTGAAGCTTTCTTT. The chain joins TRBV11-2 to TRBJ1-1; 7 bases are shared with TRBD1. V gave up 1 base and J gave up 1 base; unmatched junction bases: 3. This CDR3 contains 15 residues. Per the germline V gene, CDR1 is SGHAT and CDR2 is FQNNGV.

V usage is TRBV7-2 and J usage is TRBJ2-3, with TRBD2 matching 10 bases. The CDR3 has 16 residues. Germline values: CDR1 SGHTA, CDR2 FQGNSA. With V trimmed by 5 bases and J by 4 bases, 9 bases remained unmatched. CDR3 amino acids: CASSALPAGGPDTQYF. As DNA, the CDR3 is TGTGCCAGCAGCGCCCTCCCAGCGGGAGGGCCAGATACGCAGTATTTT. The full variable domain, rest sourced from reference TRBV7-2 and TRBJ2-3, is GAGVSQSPSNKVTEKGKDVELRCDPISGHTALYWYRQSLGQGLEFLIYFQGNSAPDKSGLPSDRFSAERTGGSVSTLTIQRTQQEDSAVYLCASSALPAGGPDTQYFGPGTRLTVL.

The chain couples TRBV6-5 to TRBJ1-6; TRBD1 is a possible D gene (6 bases). The CDR3 has 15 amino acids. The germline CDR1 and CDR2 sequences are MNHEY and SVGAGI. V was clipped by 0 bases and J by 7 bases, with 10 bases between them. DNA for the CDR3: TGTGCCAGCAGTTACTCGTGGACAGCCAATTCACCCCTCCACTTT. It is translated as CASSYSWTANSPLHF.

The J gene is TRBJ2-2, the V gene TRBV4-1; TRBD2 matches at 7 bases. Germline CDR1 MGHRA, CDR2 YSYEKL. The CDR3 totals 18 residues. J was trimmed by 0 bases and V by 1 base; bases with no gene match: 8. CDR3 in DNA: TGCGCCAGCAGCCAAGTTAGTCTAGCGGCCGCGAACACCGGGGAGCTGTTTTTT. Translation: CASSQVSLAAANTGELFF.

V and J are TRBV30 and TRBJ1-2, with 7 bases aligning to TRBD1. The V gene end was trimmed by 7 bases and the J gene end by 7 bases; junction bases not matched to a gene: 6. The CDR3 has 11 residues. Per germline, CDR1 GTSNPN and CDR2 SVGIG (reference sequence). Written as DNA, the CDR3 is TGTGCCTACTACAGGGGTAGTGGCTACACCTTC. It yields the protein CAYYRGSGYTF.

This clone has just one count. The chain recombines TRBV7-2 with TRBJ2-6; weak D call: TRBD1 (5 bases). V lost 5 bases and J lost 4, with 12 bases in between. CDR1 SGHTA and CDR2 FQGNSA come from the germline V gene. The CDR3 runs to 15 residues. CDR3 DNA: TGTGCCAGCAGCCCTCCCAGGGCCGGGGCCAACGTCCTGACTTTC. It translates to CASSPPRAGANVLTF.

This rearrangement joins TRBV5-4 to TRBJ2-1; possibly TRBD2 for D (5 bases). The germline gives CDR1 SGHNT, CDR2 YYREEE (reference sequence). There are 13 residues in the CDR3. V lost 0 bases, J lost 8 bases, and 9 bases lay in between. The CDR3 protein is CASSLASSHEQFF. Here the CDR3 DNA reads TGTGCCAGCAGCTTGGCTAGCTCCCATGAGCAGTTCTTC.

The rearrangement uses TRBV19 and TRBJ1-5, with TRBD1 matching over 8 bases. CDR3 size: 15 residues. CDR1 and CDR2 (germline): LNHDA, SQIVND (reference sequence). The V gene end was trimmed by 5 bases and the J gene end by 1 base; junction bases not matched to a gene: 4. The CDR3 region is CASSPTGASNQPQHF. The CDR3 DNA follows: TGTGCCAGTAGTCCGACAGGGGCAAGCAATCAGCCCCAGCATTTT.

The V and J genes are TRBV19 and TRBJ2-2; a weak D match, TRBD2 (7 bases). In germline, CDR1 is LNHDA, CDR2 SQIVND (reference sequence). CDR3 length equals 18 residues. V was cut by 1 base and J by 6 bases, with 21 bases left in between. The CDR3 DNA is TGTGCCAGTAGTATAGGGGCTGGGGGCGGGAGACGCTCCGGGGAGCTGTTTTTT. Translating gives CASSIGAGGGRRSGELFF.